This TCR beta chain was retrieved from a study of cytomegalovirus exposure and HLA in healthy donors. Donors in the study were healthy people who gave bone marrow. Study-level findings and limits: Later genetic work tied a missense DCLRE1C variant to beta-chain V and J trimming. Earlier results showed most TCR beta V segments being productive about 87% or about 30% of the time. In vitro confirmation showed three CMV-associated chains to be CMV antigen specific.

Turning to this clone: Its antigen is currently unknown.

The PCR contained 60 Vbeta and 13 Jbeta primers. The assay was immunoSEQ multiplex PCR, and TCRdb's table has in-frame clones only and misses some. Its clone listing holds about 160,000 clones. This CDR3 is built from 15 residues. V shed 7 bases, J shed 4 bases, and the junction held 12 bases outside the gene matches. Germline lookup yields CDR1 SNHLY and CDR2 FYNNEI. The sample comprised PBMCs. The receptor was derived from a woman aged 55-69 years in good health and CMV-seronegative. The V call is TRBV2, the J call TRBJ1-2, with 7 bases aligning to TRBD1. The CDR3 sequence: CASINRRGQIYGYTF. The CDR3 nucleotides read TGTGCCAGCATCAATAGACGGGGACAGATCTATGGCTACACCTTC. Filled out from reference TRBV2 and TRBJ1-2, the complete variable domain reads EPEVTQTPSHQVTQMGQEVILRCVPISNHLYFYWYRQILGQKVEFLVSFYNNEISEKSEIFDDQFSVERPDGSNFTLKIRSTKLEDSAMYFCASINRRGQIYGYTFGSGTRLTVV.